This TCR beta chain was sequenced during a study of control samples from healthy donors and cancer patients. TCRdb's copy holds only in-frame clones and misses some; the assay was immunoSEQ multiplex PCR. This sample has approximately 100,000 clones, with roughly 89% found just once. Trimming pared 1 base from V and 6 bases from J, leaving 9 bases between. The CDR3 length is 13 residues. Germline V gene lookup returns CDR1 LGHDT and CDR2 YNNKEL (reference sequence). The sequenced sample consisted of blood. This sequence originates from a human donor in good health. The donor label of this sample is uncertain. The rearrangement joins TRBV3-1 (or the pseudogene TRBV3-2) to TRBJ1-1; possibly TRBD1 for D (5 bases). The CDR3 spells CASSQVGDSEAFF. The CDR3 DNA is TGTGCCAGCAGCCAAGTCGGGGACTCTGAAGCTTTCTTT.